Only one count was recorded for the clone carrying this T cell receptor (beta chain). The record originates from a study of shared T cell receptors in the human thymus. The CDR3 is 15 residues long. Germline CDR1 and CDR2: SGHTA and FQGNSA. The germline V and J ends were trimmed by 5 bases and 14 bases, with 25 bases remaining between them. The data were produced by immunoSEQ multiplex PCR, yet TCRdb's version contains in-frame clones alone and is incomplete. Of under 700,000 clones listed, roughly 74% were seen once; the top ten hold 0.013%. These data also formed part of another study, on human thymus T cells. That report adds: Among the donors, all were healthy Finnish infants having corrective surgery for congenital heart defects. Thymic samples were excised during corrective heart operations. Reports from related research described highly overlapping thymic repertoires among unrelated individuals.

This clonotype was obtained from a boy under three years old with a congenital heart defect. The chain couples TRBV7-2 to TRBJ2-1, with TRBD2 as a possible D gene (7 bases). Sample: thymocytes. This chain's CDR3 is CASSHPVGLAEGEFF. CDR3 nucleotide sequence: TGTGCCAGCAGCCATCCAGTAGGGCTAGCGGAGGGGGAGTTCTTC. Together with reference TRBV7-2 and TRBJ2-1, the CDR3 gives the full variable domain: GAGVSQSPSNKVTEKGKDVELRCDPISGHTALYWYRQSLGQGLEFLIYFQGNSAPDKSGLPSDRFSAERTGGSVSTLTIQRTQQEDSAVYLCASSHPVGLAEGEFFGPGTRLTVL.